The source of this T cell receptor beta chain is a study of blood T cell repertoires in COVID-19. Overall study context: COVID-19 samples from acute and convalescent phases originated in the United States, Italy and Spain. Sources were T cells, B-cell-depleted T cells, or PBMCs; the material itself was cDNA or gDNA.

Using immunoSEQ multiplex PCR, the repertoire was profiled, and TCRdb retains in-frame clones only, with some absent. Of 540,000 or so clones in the sample, 85% to 90% are singletons; the top ten hold 7.8%. The CDR3 covers 13 residues. V trimming: 8 bases; J trimming: 4 bases; junction bases outside the gene matches: 4. Germline V gene sequence: CDR1 MDHEN, CDR2 SYDVKM. Material for sequencing was peripheral blood. The chain couples TRBV28 to TRBJ2-2, with 7 bases that match TRBD2. The TCR comes from a woman aged 45 to 65 with COVID-19, enrolled during active disease. CDR3 sequence reads: CASLREATGELFF. The CDR3 bases are TGTGCCAGCCTCCGGGAGGCCACCGGGGAGCTGTTTTTT.